The entry below describes one TCR beta chain. Germline CDR1 reads SGDLS; CDR2 reads YYNGEE. The ends were cut back, 0 bases at V and 4 bases at J, with 16 bases in the middle. The CDR3 has 16 residues. This record comes from a study of blood T cell repertoires in COVID-19. Method: immunoSEQ multiplex PCR; TCRdb's copy keeps in-frame clones and lacks some. The sample contains about 88,000 clones, about 90% of which appear only once. Sequenced material: peripheral blood. This chain links TRBV9 with TRBJ1-1; D is perhaps TRBD1 (5 bases). The TCR was taken from a man between 18 and 35 years old with COVID-19, enrolled during active disease. The CDR3 spells CASSVVGGDPFTEAFF. The DNA for the CDR3 is TGTGCCAGCAGCGTAGTCGGAGGGGACCCTTTCACTGAAGCTTTCTTT.